This TCR beta chain is drawn from a study of regulatory T cells in long-lasting Graves disease. Overall study results and limits: What was studied was peripheral blood only, and not thyroid tissue.

Time point in this sample: newly diagnosed GD, antithyroid drugs for less than 3 months. RNA isolated from PBMCs was used to make the TCR library. Arm-PCR of CDR3 regions and iRepertoire HTBI primers were used to build TCR beta libraries. Methods used by the authors: The identification of 62 TRBV and some 13 TRBJ segments was made across samples. TCRdb re-analysed the multiplex PCR reads in MiXCR, keeping a single row per CDR3 protein. TCRdb assigned the V and J calls; the authors' analysis was not used. The sample has about 620,000 distinct CDR3 sequences; roughly 15% are singletons. This clonotype occurred many times. Its antigen is not identified. The CDR3 is 15 amino acids. V trimming: 4 bases; J trimming: 0 bases; junction bases outside the gene matches: 6. CDR1 DFQATT and CDR2 SNEGSKA come from the germline V gene (reference sequence). These data are also associated with another study on T cells in Graves' hyperthyroidism and ophthalmopathy. That work contributes: The model's output predicted ophthalmopathy at a median of 6.5 months prior to onset.

The sequences come from peripheral blood mononuclear cells (PBMCs), collected at new diagnosis, from a patient treated with antithyroid drugs. The chain uses TRBV20-1 and TRBJ2-1; 7 bases are a match to TRBD1. This clonotype originated in a woman in her twenties or thirties with Graves disease. The CDR3 protein is CSATLTGASYNEQFF. The CDR3 nucleotides are TGCAGTGCTACCCTTACAGGGGCCTCCTACAATGAGCAGTTCTTC.